The clone carrying this TCR beta chain was recorded many times. Its antigen remains unidentified. This specimen comes from a study of T cells after yellow fever vaccination. Looking at the study overall: Low-cell-number fractions were prepared with SMART-Seq v4 Ultra Low Input.

TCR cDNA, made by 5'RACE template switching, carried an added universal primer site and UMIs. One entry per CDR3 protein, called by TCRdb with MiXCR from the 5' RACE reads. The data contain 450,000 to 550,000 distinct CDR3 sequences, roughly 19% of them singletons. CDR3 size: 14 residues. Trimming shortened V by 6 bases and J by 5 bases, and 17 bases separated the two germline ends. Looked up from germline, CDR1 is SQVTM and CDR2 is ANQGSEA. Broader study findings: Highly abundant clonotypes carried over from the bulk population could end up in FACS-sorted repertoires as contaminants.

The source is a man in his thirties or forties who received the YFV17D yellow fever vaccine. This material consisted of PBMCs, taken 15 days after the yellow fever booster vaccination. The chain recombines TRBV29-1 with TRBJ1-5, with D maybe TRBD1 (5 bases). The CDR3 coding sequence is TGCAGCGTGACCGGGACCGGTACCGATCAGCCCCAGCATTTT. It encodes CSVTGTGTDQPQHF.